The 10 T cell receptor beta chains reported below all come from one sample, sequenced in a study of blood T cells in healthy people across ages. Alongside a J-beta primer mix, a sample-barcoded 5' primer served in a second PCR lasting roughly 6 to 12 cycles. TCRdb reprocessed the 5' RACE reads via MiXCR and lists one record per CDR3 protein. The sample lists about 670,000 distinct CDR3 sequences, 52% occurring once. Sequencing was carried out using blood. The receptors here all came from an elderly woman in good health.

This clonotype was picked up a small number of times. Here the CDR3 DNA reads TGTGCCAGCTCAACAACCGGGTCCCTTACAGGGAATGAGCAGTTCTTC. This codes for CASSTTGSLTGNEQFF. V gene TRBV18 combines with J gene TRBJ2-1; weak D call: TRBD1 (6 bases). The germline V and J ends were trimmed by 5 bases and 7 bases, with 21 bases remaining between them. The CDR3 has 16 residues. Germline values: CDR1 KGHSH, CDR2 LQKENI.

The rearrangement links TRBV29-1 to TRBJ2-1; 7 positions match TRBD2. V lost 8 bases and J lost 7; bases outside the gene matches: 8. This CDR3 is 12 amino acids long. In germline, CDR1 is SQVTM, CDR2 ANQGSEA. The CDR3 loop reads CSSRFSGNEQFF. CDR3 DNA: TGCAGCTCTAGATTTAGCGGGAATGAGCAGTTCTTC.

This chain links TRBV20-1 with TRBJ1-2; possibly TRBD1 for D (5 bases). Per germline, CDR1 DFQATT and CDR2 SNEGSKA (reference sequence). Trimming took 2 bases from V and 1 from J, leaving 8 bases between them. The CDR3 is 13 residues long. The CDR3: CSARRDVNYGYTF. As DNA, the CDR3 is TGCAGTGCTAGACGGGACGTTAACTATGGCTACACCTTC.

The chain has TRBV12-3 or TRBV12-4 and TRBJ1-5; possible D gene TRBD1, 5 bases. With 5 bases removed from V and 3 bases from J, the gap between germline ends came to 17 bases. This CDR3 region has 16 residues. In DNA, the CDR3 is TGTGCCAGCAGTCTTTGGGACCGGGCCTACAATCAGCCCCAGCATTTT. Translation gives CASSLWDRAYNQPQHF.

To note about this clonotype: A much larger clone lies one base from this, so it may be a read error. V and J are TRBV11-2 and TRBJ2-1; 9 bases line up with TRBD2. The CDR3 length is 15 residues. CDR1 and CDR2 from the germline V gene are SGHAT and FQNNGV. CDR3 DNA: TGTGCCAGCAGAAAAATAGCGGGAGCGTACAAGGAGCAGTTCTTC. It encodes CASRKIAGAYKEQFF.

Concerning this clonotype itself: In this CDR3 the conserved last residue, phenylalanine or tryptophan, is missing, so a read error is likely. No DNA is shown, since the ends of the CDR3 on it are uncertain; the CDR3 is the one TCRdb lists. The chain links TRBV7-9 to TRBJ2-1; whether TRBD2, the table's D call, matches the DNA was not checked. Germline CDR1 SEHNR, CDR2 FQNEAQ (reference sequence). The CDR3 is 16 amino acids in total, end residues counted. The CDR3 reads CASSRTLASGRNEQFI.

The J gene is TRBJ1-5, the V gene TRBV28; D uncertain. Germline-derived CDR1 and CDR2 are MDHEN and SYDVKM. V lost 8 bases and J lost 6, with 11 bases in between. The CDR3 loop spans 12 amino acids. CDR3 protein: CASGEGFQPQHF. CDR3 bases: TGTGCCAGCGGTGAGGGTTTTCAGCCCCAGCATTTT. The full variable domain, with the rest looked up from reference TRBV28 and TRBJ1-5, is DVKVTQSSRYLVKRTGEKVFLECVQDMDHENMFWYRQDPGLGLRLIYFSYDVKMKEKGDIPEGYSVSREKKERFSLILESASTNQTSMYLCASGEGFQPQHFGDGTRLSIL.

Details on this clonotype: This may be a read error, as it is one base from a much larger clone. The CDR3 DNA reads as TGTGCCAGCGGGAGCGAGAAGAGCTCCTACAATGAGCAGTACTTC. It is translated as CASGSEKSSYNEQYF. The chain has TRBV6-1 and TRBJ2-1; a possible D gene is TRBD2 (5 bases). The DNA matches TRBJ2-7 better at its end, which makes the J call doubtful. The CDR3 length is 15 residues. Germline values: CDR1 MNHNS, CDR2 SASEGT.

CDR3 in amino acids: CASLTGSLQETQYF. In DNA, the CDR3 is TGTGCCAGCCTGACAGGATCGCTCCAAGAGACCCAGTACTTC. The V gene is TRBV6-2 or TRBV6-3, the J gene TRBJ2-5, with a weak D call TRBD1 (6 bases). This CDR3 has 14 residues. Trimming pared 8 bases from V and 1 base from J, leaving 14 bases between. Germline V gives CDR1 MNHEY, CDR2 SVGEGT.

The chain has TRBV20-1 and TRBJ2-7, with a tentative D call TRBD1 (6 bases). Germline V gene data show CDR1 as DFQATT and CDR2 as SNEGSKA (reference sequence). This CDR3 has 12 amino acids. V shed 5 bases and J shed 12 bases, with 20 bases lying between them. The CDR3 loop is CSAGQIAETRYF. The CDR3 DNA follows: TGCAGTGCTGGACAGATCGCAGAGACCCGGTACTTC.